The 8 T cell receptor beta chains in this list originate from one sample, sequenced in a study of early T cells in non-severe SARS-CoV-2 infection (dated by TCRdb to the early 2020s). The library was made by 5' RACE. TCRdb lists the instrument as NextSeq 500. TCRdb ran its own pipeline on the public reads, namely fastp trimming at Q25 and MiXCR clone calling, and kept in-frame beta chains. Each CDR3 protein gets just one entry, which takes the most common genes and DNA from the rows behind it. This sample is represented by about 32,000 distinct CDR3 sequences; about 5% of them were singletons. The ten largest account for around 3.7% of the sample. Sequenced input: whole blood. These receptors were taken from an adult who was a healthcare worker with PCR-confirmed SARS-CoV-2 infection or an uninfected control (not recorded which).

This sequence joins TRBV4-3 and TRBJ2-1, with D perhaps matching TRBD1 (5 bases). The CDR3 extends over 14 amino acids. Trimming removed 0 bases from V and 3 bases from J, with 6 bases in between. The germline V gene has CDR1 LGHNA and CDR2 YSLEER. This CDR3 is CASSQDDSYNEQFF. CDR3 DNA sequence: TGCGCCAGCAGCCAAGATGACAGCTACAATGAGCAGTTCTTC.

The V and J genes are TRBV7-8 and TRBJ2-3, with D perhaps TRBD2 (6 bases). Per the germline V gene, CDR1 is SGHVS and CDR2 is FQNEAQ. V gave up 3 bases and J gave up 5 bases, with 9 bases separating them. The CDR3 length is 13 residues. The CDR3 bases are TGTGCCAGCAGCTTGCAGGGAGGAGATACGCAGTATTTT. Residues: CASSLQGGDTQYF.

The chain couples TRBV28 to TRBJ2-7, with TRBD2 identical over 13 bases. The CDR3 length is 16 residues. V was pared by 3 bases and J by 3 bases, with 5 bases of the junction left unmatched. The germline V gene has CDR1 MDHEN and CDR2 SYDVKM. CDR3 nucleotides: TGTGCCAGCAGTTTGTCCGGGACTAGCGGGAACTACGAGCAGTACTTC. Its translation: CASSLSGTSGNYEQYF.

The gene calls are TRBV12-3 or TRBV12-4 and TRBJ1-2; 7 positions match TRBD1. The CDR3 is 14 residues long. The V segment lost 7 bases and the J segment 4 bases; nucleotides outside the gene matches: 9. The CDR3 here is CASNNRGQRYGYTF. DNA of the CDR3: TGTGCCAGCAATAACAGGGGCCAACGCTATGGCTACACCTTC.

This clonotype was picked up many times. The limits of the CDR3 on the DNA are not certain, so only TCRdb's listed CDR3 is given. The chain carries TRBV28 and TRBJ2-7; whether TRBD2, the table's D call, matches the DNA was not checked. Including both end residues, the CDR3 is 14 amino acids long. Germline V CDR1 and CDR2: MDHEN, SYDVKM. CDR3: CASSSSRVRYEQYF.

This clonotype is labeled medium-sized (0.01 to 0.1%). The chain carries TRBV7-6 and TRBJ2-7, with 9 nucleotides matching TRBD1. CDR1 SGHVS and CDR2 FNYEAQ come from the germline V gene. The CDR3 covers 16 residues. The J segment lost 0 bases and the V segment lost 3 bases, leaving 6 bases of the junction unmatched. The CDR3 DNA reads TGTGCCAGCAGCTTTGGGGGACAGGGAAGCTCCTACGAGCAGTACTTC. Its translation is CASSFGGQGSSYEQYF.

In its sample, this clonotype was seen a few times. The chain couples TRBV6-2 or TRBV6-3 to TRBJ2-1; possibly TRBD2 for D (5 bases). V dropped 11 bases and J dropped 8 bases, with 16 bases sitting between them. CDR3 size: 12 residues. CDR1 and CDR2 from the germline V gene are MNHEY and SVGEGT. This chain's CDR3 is CASRDSVYEQFF. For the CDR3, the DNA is TGTGCCTCGAGGGATTCGGTTTATGAGCAGTTCTTC.

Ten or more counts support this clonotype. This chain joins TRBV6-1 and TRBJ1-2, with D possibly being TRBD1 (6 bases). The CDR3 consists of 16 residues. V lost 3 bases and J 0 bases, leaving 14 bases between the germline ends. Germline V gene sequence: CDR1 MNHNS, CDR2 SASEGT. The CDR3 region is CASSEATQGSNYGYTF. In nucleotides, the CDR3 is TGTGCCAGCAGTGAGGCTACACAGGGATCTAACTATGGCTACACCTTC.